This record covers a single T cell receptor (beta chain). A much larger clone lies a single base off, so this may be a read error. This entry is derived from a study of T-cell reconstitution after alpha-beta-depleted transplantation in children. The CDR3 has 10 amino acids. CDR1 is SGDLS, CDR2 YYNGEE, per germline. It was with unique molecular identifiers that the TCRbeta library was prepared. TCRdb re-derived calls from the PCR reads in MiXCR, one entry per CDR3 protein. The table shows 200,000 to 250,000 distinct CDR3 sequences, with about 12% occurring only once. This material consisted of PBMCs from the stem cell graft donor, taken from the stem cell graft. The rearrangement joins TRBV9 to TRBJ2-3; 9 nucleotides agree with TRBD1. This clonotype originated in a human donor who donated a stem cell graft to a child with acute lymphoblastic leukemia. The DNA of the CDR3 is TGTGCCAGCAGCGGGGACAGGGAGCATTTT. It encodes CASSGDREHF. Supplemented by reference TRBV9 and TRBJ2-3, the full variable domain reads DSGVTQTPKHLITATGQRVTLRCSPRSGDLSVYWYQQSLDQGLQFLIQYYNGEERAKGNILERFSAQQFPDLHSELNLSSLELGDSALYFCASSGDREHFGPGTRLTVL.